Here is one T cell receptor beta chain with its context. Under the authors' procedure: Reference gene primers were amplified, and this amplification served to estimate nucleated cell counts. Here immunoSEQ multiplex PCR was the method, and the copy in TCRdb shows in-frame clones only, minus some. V, J and clone size were drawn from that table, and D and trimming were deduced from the DNA. The sample records about 34,000 clones, 60% to 80% being singletons. This specimen comes from a study of blood T cell repertoires in COVID-19. In the study overall: Both acute and convalescent COVID-19 samples were obtained from the United States, Italy and Spain. From T cells, B-cell-depleted T cells, or PBMCs came the material, which was cDNA or gDNA.

The CDR3 loop spans 12 amino acids. V was trimmed by 0 bases and J by 7 bases, leaving 8 bases between them. CDR1 is SGHRS and CDR2 is YFSETQ in the germline V gene. The clonotype was recovered from a human donor in a cohort sampled during active COVID-19. Sequencing was carried out using peripheral blood. The chain joins TRBV5-1 to TRBJ2-7, with D maybe TRBD1 (6 bases). CDR3 coding DNA: TGCGCCAGCAGCTTGGCGCAGGGGGAGCAGTACTTC. Translating it yields CASSLAQGEQYF.